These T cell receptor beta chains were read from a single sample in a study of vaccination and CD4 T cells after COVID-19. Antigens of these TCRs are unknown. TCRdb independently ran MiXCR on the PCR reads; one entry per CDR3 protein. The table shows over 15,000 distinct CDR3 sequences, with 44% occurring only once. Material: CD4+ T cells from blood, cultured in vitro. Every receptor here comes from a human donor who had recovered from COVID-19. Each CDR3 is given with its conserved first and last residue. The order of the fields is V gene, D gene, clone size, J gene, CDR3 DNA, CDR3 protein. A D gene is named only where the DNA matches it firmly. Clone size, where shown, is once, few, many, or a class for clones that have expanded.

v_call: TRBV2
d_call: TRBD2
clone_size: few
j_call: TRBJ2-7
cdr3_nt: TGTGCCAGCAGCCGTAGCGGGCTTGCCGAGCAGTACTTC
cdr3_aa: CASSRSGLAEQYF

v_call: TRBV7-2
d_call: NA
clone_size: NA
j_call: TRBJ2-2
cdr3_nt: TGTGCCAGCAGCTTAGTTAGGGTATCCGGGGAGCTGTTTTTT
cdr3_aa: CASSLVRVSGELFF

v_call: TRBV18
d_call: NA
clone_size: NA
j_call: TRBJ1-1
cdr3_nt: TGTGCCAGCTCAGACCCGAACACTGAAGCTTTCTTT
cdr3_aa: CASSDPNTEAFF

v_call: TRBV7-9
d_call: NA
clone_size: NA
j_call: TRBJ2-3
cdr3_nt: TGTGCCAGCCGCCTGGCTAGCACAGATACGCAGTATTTT
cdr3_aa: CASRLASTDTQYF

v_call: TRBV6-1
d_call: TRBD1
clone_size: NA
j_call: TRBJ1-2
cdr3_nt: TGTGCCAGCAGGCAAGGGACAGGGAAAAGCTACACCTTC
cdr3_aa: CASRQGTGKSYTF

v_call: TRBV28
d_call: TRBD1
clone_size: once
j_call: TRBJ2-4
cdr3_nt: TGTGCCAGCAGTTTACTGACAGGGAGAGAAGACAAAAACATTCAGTACTTC
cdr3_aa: CASSLLTGREDKNIQYF

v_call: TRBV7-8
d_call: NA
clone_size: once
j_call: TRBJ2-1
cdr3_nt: TGTGCCAGCTCCCGACGAGGGGCGGACTACTACAATGAGCAGTTCTTC
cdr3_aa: CASSRRGADYYNEQFF

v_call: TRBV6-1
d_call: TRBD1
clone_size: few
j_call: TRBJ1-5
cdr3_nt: TGTGCCAGCAGGGTTACAGGGGTCCTCCAGCCCCAGCATTTT
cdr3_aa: CASRVTGVLQPQHF

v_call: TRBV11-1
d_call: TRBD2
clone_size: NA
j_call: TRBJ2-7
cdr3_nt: TGTGCCAGCAATGGGCGGGAGAGCTCTCTTCTGAGCGAGCAGTACTTC
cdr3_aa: CASNGRESSLLSEQYF

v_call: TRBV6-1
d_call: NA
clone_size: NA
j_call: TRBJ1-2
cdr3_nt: TGTGCCAGCAGTGAAGGAAACTATGGCTACACCTTC
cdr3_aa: CASSEGNYGYTF

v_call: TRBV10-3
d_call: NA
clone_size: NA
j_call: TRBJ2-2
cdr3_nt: TGTGCCATCAGTGAGTCAACAGGGGGTAATCGTCTTGCTAGCGGGAACACCGGGGAGCTGTTTTTT
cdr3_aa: CAISESTGGNRLASGNTGELFF

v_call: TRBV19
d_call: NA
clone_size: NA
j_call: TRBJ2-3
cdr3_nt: TGTGCCAGTCGACCCAGGGAGCGCTCTGGTACGCAGTATTTT
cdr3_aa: CASRPRERSGTQYF

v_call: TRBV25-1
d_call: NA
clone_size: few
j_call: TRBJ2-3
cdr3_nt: TGTGCCAGCAGTGACTGGAAAGATACGCAGTATTTT
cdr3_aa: CASSDWKDTQYF

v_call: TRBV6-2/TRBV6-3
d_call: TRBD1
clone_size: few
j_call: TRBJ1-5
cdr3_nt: TGTGCCAGCAGTTACTTGACAGGGCGCAATCAGCCCCAGCATTTT
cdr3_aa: CASSYLTGRNQPQHF

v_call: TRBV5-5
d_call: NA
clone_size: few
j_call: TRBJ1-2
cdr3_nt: TGTGCCAGCAGCACCGGGACGCCCAACTATGGCTACACCTTC
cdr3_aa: CASSTGTPNYGYTF

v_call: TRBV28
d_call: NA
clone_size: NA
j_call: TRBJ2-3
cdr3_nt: TGTGCCAGCAGTAGCACCGGGACTTACACAGATACGCAGTATTTT
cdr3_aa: CASSSTGTYTDTQYF

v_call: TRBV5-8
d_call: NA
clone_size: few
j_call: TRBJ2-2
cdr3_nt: TGTGCCAGCAGTCCATGGAGCTATACGAACACCGGGGAGCTGTTTTTT
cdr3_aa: CASSPWSYTNTGELFF

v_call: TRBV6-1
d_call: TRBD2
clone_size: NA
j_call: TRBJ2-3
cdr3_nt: TGTGCCAGCAGGGACCTAGCGGGAGTGGCAGATACGCAGTATTTT
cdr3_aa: CASRDLAGVADTQYF

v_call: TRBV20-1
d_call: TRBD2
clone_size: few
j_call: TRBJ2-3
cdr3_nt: TGCAGTGCCCCAACTAGCGGGAGCGCAGATACGCAGTATTTT
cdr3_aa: CSAPTSGSADTQYF

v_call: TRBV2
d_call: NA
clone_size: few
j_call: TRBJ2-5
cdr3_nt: TGTGCCAGCAGGTCTATAGCGTCCCAGTACTTC
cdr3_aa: CASRSIASQYF

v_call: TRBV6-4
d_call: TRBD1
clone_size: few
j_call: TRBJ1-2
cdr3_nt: TGTGCCAGCAGTGTTCCTCGGGACAGGGGGCGCGAGGGCTACACCTTC
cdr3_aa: CASSVPRDRGREGYTF

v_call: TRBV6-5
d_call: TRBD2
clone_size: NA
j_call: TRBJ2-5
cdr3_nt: TGTGCCAGCAGTTACAACCCCGGGACTAGCGGGAGGGGGGAGACCCAGTACTTC
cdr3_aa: CASSYNPGTSGRGETQYF

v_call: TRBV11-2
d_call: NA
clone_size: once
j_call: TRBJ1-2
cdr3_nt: TGTGCCAGCAGTACGGACGGACTACATGGCTACACCTTC
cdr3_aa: CASSTDGLHGYTF

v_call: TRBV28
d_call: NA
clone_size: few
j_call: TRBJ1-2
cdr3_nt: TGTGCCAGCAGTATCCCCCGGGGTGTCTATGGCTACACCTTC
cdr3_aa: CASSIPRGVYGYTF

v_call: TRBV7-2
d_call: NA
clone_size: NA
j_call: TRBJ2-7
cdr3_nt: TGTGCCAGCAGCTTCTTAGCGACGAACTCCTACGAGCAGTACTTC
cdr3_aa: CASSFLATNSYEQYF

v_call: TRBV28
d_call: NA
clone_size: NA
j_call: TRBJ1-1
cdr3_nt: TGTGCCAGCAGTTTATTCATGAGGGAGGGCACTGAAGCTTTCTTT
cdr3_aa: CASSLFMREGTEAFF

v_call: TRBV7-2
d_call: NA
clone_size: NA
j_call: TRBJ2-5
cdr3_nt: TGTGCCAGCAGCTTAGGAGGGTTGGAGACCCAGTACTTC
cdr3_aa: CASSLGGLETQYF

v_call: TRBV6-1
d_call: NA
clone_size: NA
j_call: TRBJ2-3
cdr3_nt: TGTGCCAGCGAACGTGGAATTGTAACAGATACGCAGTATTTT
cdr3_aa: CASERGIVTDTQYF

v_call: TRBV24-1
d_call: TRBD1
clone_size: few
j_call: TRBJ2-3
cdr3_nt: TGTGCCACCAGTGGACATTCAGGCAGGGGGCAAGATACGCAGTATTTT
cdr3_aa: CATSGHSGRGQDTQYF

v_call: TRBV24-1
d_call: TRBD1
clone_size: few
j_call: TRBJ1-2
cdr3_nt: TGTGCCACCAGTGATTTGTTGCCGGGACAGGGGTTTCGCTACACCTTC
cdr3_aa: CATSDLLPGQGFRYTF

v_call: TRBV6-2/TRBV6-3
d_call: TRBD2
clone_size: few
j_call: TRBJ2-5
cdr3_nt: TGTGCCAGCACCCCGAGGACTAGCGGAGAGACCCAGTACTTC
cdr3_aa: CASTPRTSGETQYF

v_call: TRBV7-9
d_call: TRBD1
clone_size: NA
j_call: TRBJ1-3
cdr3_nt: TGTGCCAGCAGCTCCCAATTCAGGGGGCGCGGGAACACCATATATTTT
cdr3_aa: CASSSQFRGRGNTIYF

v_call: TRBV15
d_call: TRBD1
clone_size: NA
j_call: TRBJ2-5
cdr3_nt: TGTGCCACCGAAAACCTCCTGGACAGGGCTCGGCAGACCCAGTACTTC
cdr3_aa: CATENLLDRARQTQYF

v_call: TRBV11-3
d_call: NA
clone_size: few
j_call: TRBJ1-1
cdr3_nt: TGTGCCAGCAGCTTAGGAGCGGGAGAAGCTTTCTTT
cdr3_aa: CASSLGAGEAFF

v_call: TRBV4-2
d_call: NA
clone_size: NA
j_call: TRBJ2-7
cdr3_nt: TGTGCCAGCAGCCAAGAAGGACCCGGGAGCCCCTCCTACGAGCAGTACTTC
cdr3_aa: CASSQEGPGSPSYEQYF

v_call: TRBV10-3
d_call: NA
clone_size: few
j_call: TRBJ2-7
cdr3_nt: TGTGCCATCAGTGTCCAGGGCACCTACGAGCAGTACTTC
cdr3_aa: CAISVQGTYEQYF

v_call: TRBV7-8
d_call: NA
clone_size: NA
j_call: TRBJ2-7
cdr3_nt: TGTGCCAGCAGCTTGGAGTCTTGGTACGAGCAGTACTTC
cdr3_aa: CASSLESWYEQYF

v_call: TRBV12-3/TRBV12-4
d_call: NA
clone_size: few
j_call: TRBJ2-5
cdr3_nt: TGTGCCAGCAGTATCAACAGAGAGACCCAGTACTTC
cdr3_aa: CASSINRETQYF

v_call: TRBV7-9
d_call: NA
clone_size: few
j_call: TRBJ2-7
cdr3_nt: TGTGCCAGCACCTCGTCGAGTCGTTCCTACGAGCAGTACTTC
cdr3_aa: CASTSSSRSYEQYF

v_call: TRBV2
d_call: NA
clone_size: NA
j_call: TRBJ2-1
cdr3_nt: TGTGCCAGCAGTGTGAGGGGGAGGGGTGAGCAGTTCTTC
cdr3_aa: CASSVRGRGEQFF

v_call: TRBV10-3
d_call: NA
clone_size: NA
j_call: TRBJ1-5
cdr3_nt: TGTGCCATCAGTTCCGGGACCGCATACCAGCCCCAGCATTTT
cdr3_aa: CAISSGTAYQPQHF